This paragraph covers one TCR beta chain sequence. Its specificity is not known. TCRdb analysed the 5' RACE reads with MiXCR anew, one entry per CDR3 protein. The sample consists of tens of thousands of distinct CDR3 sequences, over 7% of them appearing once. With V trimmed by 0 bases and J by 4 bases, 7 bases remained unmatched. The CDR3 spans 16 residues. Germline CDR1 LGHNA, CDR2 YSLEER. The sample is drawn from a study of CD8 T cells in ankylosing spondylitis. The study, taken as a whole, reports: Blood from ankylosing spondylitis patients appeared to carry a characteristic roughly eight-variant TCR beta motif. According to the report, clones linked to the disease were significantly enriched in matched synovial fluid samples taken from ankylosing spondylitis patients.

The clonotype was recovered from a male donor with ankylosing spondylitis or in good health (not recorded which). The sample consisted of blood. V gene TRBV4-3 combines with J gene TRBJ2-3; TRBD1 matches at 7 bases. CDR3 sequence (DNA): TGCGCCAGCAGCCAAGACAGGGGGAGCGGCTCAGATACGCAGTATTTT. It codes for CASSQDRGSGSDTQYF.